This T cell receptor (beta chain) appears in the sequencing data of a study of blood T cell repertoires in COVID-19. Using immunoSEQ multiplex PCR, the repertoire was profiled, and TCRdb retains in-frame clones only, with some absent. The data show approximately 93,000 clones, 74% seen once. The CDR3 spans 15 residues. CDR1 is SSHAT, CDR2 FNYEAQ, per germline (reference sequence). Details on this clone: One end of the junction varies from germline; a read error may be responsible.

Input material: peripheral blood. The gene calls are TRBV7-7 and TRBJ2-5; possibly TRBD1 or TRBD2 for D (5 bases each). The receptor's source is a man aged 65 to 79 with COVID-19, enrolled during active disease. In nucleotides, the CDR3 is TGTGCTAGCAGCTTAGCGTTTGGGGCCAAGGGGACCCAGTACTTC. Translation: CASSLAFGAKGTQYF.